This passage covers 18 T cell receptor beta chains from one sample sequenced in a study of shared clonotypes between healthy human individuals. The protocol was immunoSEQ multiplex PCR, while the TCRdb copy is restricted to in-frame clones and leaves out a portion. The table includes some 1 million clones, about 76% detected once. The sample consisted of memory CD4+ T cells sorted from blood. This sample's subset: CD45RA-negative fraction. These receptor sequences come from a man between 18 and 35 years old in good health.

The rearrangement links TRBV11-2 to TRBJ1-1; D is undetermined. This CDR3 has 15 residues. Germline values: CDR1 SGHAT, CDR2 FQNNGV. The ends were cut back, 2 bases at V and 1 base at J, with 11 bases in the middle. CDR3 nucleotide sequence: TGTGCCAGCAGCTTAAACCCTGACCCGAACACTGAAGCTTTCTTT. It is translated as CASSLNPDPNTEAFF.

This sequence joins TRBV5-1 and TRBJ2-2, with 8 positions matching TRBD1. Germline loops: CDR1 SGHRS, CDR2 YFSETQ. J gave up 8 bases and V 4 bases, and 7 bases lay outside the gene matches. CDR3 length: 14 amino acids. Written as DNA, the CDR3 is TGCGCCAGCAGCCCGGACAGGGAAGGTGGGGAGCTGTTTTTT. This translates into CASSPDREGGELFF.

This rearrangement joins TRBV5-4 to TRBJ2-5; maybe TRBD1 (7 bases). CDR1 is SGHNT, CDR2 YYREEE, per germline (reference sequence). The CDR3 covers 15 residues. V lost 1 base to trimming and J lost 5 bases, with 15 bases between them. In nucleotides, the CDR3 is TGTGCCAGCAGCTTGACAGGGGACTTCCGGGAGACCCAGTACTTC. It is translated as CASSLTGDFRETQYF.

This chain connects TRBV27 to TRBJ1-4; 10 nucleotides match TRBD1. CDR3 length: 16 amino acids. Germline CDR1 and CDR2: MNHEY and SMNVEV (reference sequence). The V gene end was trimmed by 6 bases and the J gene end by 8 bases; junction bases not matched to a gene: 12. CDR3 amino acids: CASRPPSGTGDEKLFF. The DNA for the CDR3 is TGTGCCAGCAGGCCTCCGTCCGGGACAGGGGACGAAAAACTGTTTTTT.

This clone was counted only a few times. The chain recombines TRBV29-1 with TRBJ1-3, with D unresolved. This CDR3 is 11 amino acids long. Trimming removed 3 bases from V and 4 bases from J, with 4 bases in between. Germline CDR1 reads SQVTM; CDR2 reads ANQGSEA. This chain's CDR3 is CSVEMGNTIYF. The CDR3 DNA reads TGCAGCGTTGAGATGGGAAACACCATATATTTT.

The V gene is TRBV7-6, the J gene TRBJ1-2; possible D gene TRBD1, 5 bases. Per germline, CDR1 SGHVS and CDR2 FNYEAQ. The CDR3 runs to 15 residues. Trimming pared 5 bases from V and 4 bases from J, leaving 17 bases between. CDR3 coding DNA: TGTGCCAGCAGCCCCCTCCCAGGGATTTCCTATGGCTACACCTTC. Translation: CASSPLPGISYGYTF.

This clone was seen a handful of times. This CDR3 is also generated by other DNA sequences in the sample. The J gene is TRBJ2-7, the V gene TRBV27, with D unclear. From germline, CDR1 is MNHEY and CDR2 SMNVEV (reference sequence). V lost 6 bases to trimming and J lost 4 bases, with 13 bases between them. This CDR3 has 13 amino acids. The CDR3 region has the DNA TGTGCCAGCAGCTCGGGTCTGGGGTACGAGCAGTACTTC. Protein sequence: CASSSGLGYEQYF.

V gene TRBV9 combines with J gene TRBJ1-6; D not certain. The ends were cut back, 4 bases at V and 0 bases at J, with 17 bases in the middle. The germline V gene encodes CDR1 SGDLS and CDR2 YYNGEE. The CDR3 has 18 amino acids. The CDR3: CASSPSQHRVSYNSPLHF. The CDR3 region has the DNA TGTGCCAGCAGCCCCTCACAGCATAGAGTCTCCTATAATTCACCCCTCCACTTT.

V is TRBV5-1 and J is TRBJ2-5; TRBD2 matches 7 bases. J lost 3 bases, V lost 0 bases, and 8 bases had no gene match. The V gene's germline CDR1 is SGHRS and CDR2 YFSETQ. The CDR3 is 16 amino acids. The CDR3 nucleotides are TGCGCCAGCAGCTTGGGGGTGGGAGGGCCCGAAGAGACCCAGTACTTC. The encoded protein is CASSLGVGGPEETQYF.

The rearrangement uses TRBV6-6 and TRBJ1-1; 7 positions agree with TRBD1. The CDR3 sequence is 12 residues long. From germline, CDR1 is MNHNY and CDR2 SVGAGI (reference sequence). Germline trimming cut 9 bases from V and 5 bases from J; bases unmatched to any gene: 6. The DNA of the CDR3 is TGTGCCAGTGTGCCAGGGGGTACTGAAGCTTTCTTT. Residues: CASVPGGTEAFF.

The genes are TRBV15 and TRBJ2-4; D gene uncertain. Trimming removed 0 bases from V and 0 bases from J, with 9 bases in between. This CDR3 is built from 16 residues. The germline CDR1 and CDR2 sequences are LNHNV and YYDKDF (reference sequence). CDR3 coding DNA: TGTGCCACCAGCAGAGAATTGGACCTAGCCAAAAACATTCAGTACTTC. It yields the protein CATSRELDLAKNIQYF.

This chain uses TRBV12-5 with TRBJ2-2; 8 bases map to TRBD1. CDR1 and CDR2 (germline): LGHNT, FRNRAP. There are 14 residues in the CDR3. The V segment lost 5 bases and the J segment 4 bases; nucleotides outside the gene matches: 3. The CDR3 DNA follows: TGTGCTAGTGGTATACAGGGGGGCACCGGGGAGCTGTTTTTT. Amino acids: CASGIQGGTGELFF. Drawing the rest from reference TRBV12-5 and TRBJ2-2, the complete variable domain is DARVTQTPRHKVTEMGQEVTMRCQPILGHNTVFWYRQTMMQGLELLAYFRNRAPLDDSGMPKDRFSAEMPDATLATLKIQPSEPRDSAVYFCASGIQGGTGELFFGEGSRLTVL.

Comment on this clone: This CDR3 is also generated by other DNA sequences in the sample. The CDR3 reads CSVETPGQETQYF. CDR3 in DNA: TGCAGCGTTGAAACTCCGGGGCAAGAGACCCAGTACTTC. The chain combines TRBV29-1 with TRBJ2-5, with a weak D call TRBD2 (5 bases). CDR1 and CDR2 from the germline V gene are SQVTM and ANQGSEA. Trimming removed 2 bases at V and 2 bases at J, with 9 bases between. The CDR3 sequence is 13 residues long.

The chain couples TRBV5-4 to TRBJ1-2; D might be TRBD1 (5 bases). Trimming stripped 0 bases from V and 6 bases from J, with 9 bases between. This CDR3 contains 13 residues. Germline V gene sequence: CDR1 SGHNT, CDR2 YYREEE (reference sequence). CDR3 DNA: TGTGCCAGCAGCTTGGTAGGGGTTGATGGCTACACCTTC. Protein: CASSLVGVDGYTF. The whole variable domain, remainder taken from reference TRBV5-4 and TRBJ1-2, is ETGVTQSPTHLIKTRGQQVTLRCSSQSGHNTVSWYQQALGQGPQFIFQYYREEENGRGNFPPRFSGLQFPNYSSELNVNALELDDSALYLCASSLVGVDGYTFGSGTRLTVV.

The rearrangement joins TRBV5-1 to TRBJ2-7; D remains unclear. Looked up from germline, CDR1 is SGHRS and CDR2 is YFSETQ. This CDR3 region has 18 residues. Between the trimmed V and J ends, which lost 0 bases and 12 bases, there was a span of 31 bases. The DNA of the CDR3 is TGCGCCAGCAGCTTGGAATTGGGCAATCGGGCAGGAGACGCTCGTTGGTACTTC. Its protein product is CASSLELGNRAGDARWYF.

This chain connects TRBV5-4 to TRBJ1-6; tentative D call: TRBD1 (5 bases). The germline V and J ends were trimmed by 3 bases and 10 bases, with 17 bases remaining between them. CDR3 size: 15 residues. Germline values: CDR1 SGHNT, CDR2 YYREEE (reference sequence). CDR3 bases: TGTGCCAGCAGCTCACCTGCGGGGCAGAAGTCACCCCTCCACTTT. It encodes CASSSPAGQKSPLHF.

This clone occurred once. The chain recombines TRBV6-1 with TRBJ2-3; 8 positions agree with TRBD2. The CDR3 runs to 14 residues. The germline gives CDR1 MNHNS, CDR2 SASEGT. Germline trimming cut 6 bases from V and 0 bases from J; bases unmatched to any gene: 2. For the CDR3, the DNA is TGTGCCAGCAGCTCTAGCGGGAGCACAGATACGCAGTATTTT. Translation: CASSSSGSTDTQYF.

This clone was detected only a few times. V is TRBV30 and J is TRBJ1-2; perhaps TRBD1 as D (6 bases). V was trimmed by 1 base and J by 9 bases, leaving 15 bases between them. Germline loops: CDR1 GTSNPN, CDR2 SVGIG (reference sequence). The CDR3 is 13 amino acids. In nucleotides, the CDR3 is TGTGCCTGGAGTGAAAAACAGGGCGGTAGCTACACCTTC. The encoded protein is CAWSEKQGGSYTF. Full variable domain (rest looked up from reference TRBV30 and TRBJ1-2): SQTIHQWPATLVQPVGSPLSLECTVEGTSNPNLYWYRQAAGRGLQLLFYSVGIGQISSEVPQNLSASRPQDRQFILSSKKLLLSDSGFYLCAWSEKQGGSYTFGSGTRLTVV.